The clone carrying this T cell receptor (beta chain) was observed a few times. Data came from immunoSEQ multiplex PCR; TCRdb stores just in-frame clones and leaves some out. The repertoire includes approximately 300,000 clones, roughly 88% of them detected once, and approximately 4% sits in the top ten. This sample is part of a study of blood T cell repertoires in COVID-19. The CDR3 loop spans 14 amino acids. Germline CDR1 MNHEY, CDR2 SMNVEV (reference sequence). Trimming left V 6 bases short and J 5 bases short, with 13 bases between. The study recruited people aged 18 to 89 years across approximately 24 US areas. Cohort assignment relied on participant-reported clinical history. Each recovered donor of Cohort 3 presented with two negative PCRs, clearance, or symptom resolution.

The clonotype originates from a woman aged 30 to 39 who had recovered from COVID-19. Sequencing was carried out using PBMCs or T cells enriched from blood (not recorded which). This rearrangement joins TRBV27 to TRBJ1-4; D perhaps matches TRBD1 (5 bases). CDR3 bases: TGTGCCAGCAGACCCGACAGCCTGAATGAAAAACTGTTTTTT. It yields the protein CASRPDSLNEKLFF.